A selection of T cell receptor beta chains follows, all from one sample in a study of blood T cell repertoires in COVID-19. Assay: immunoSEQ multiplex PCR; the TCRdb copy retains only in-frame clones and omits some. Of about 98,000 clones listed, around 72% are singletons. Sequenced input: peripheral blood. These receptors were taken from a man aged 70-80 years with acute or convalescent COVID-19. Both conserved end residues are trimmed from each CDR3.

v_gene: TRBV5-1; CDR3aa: ASSLGLAGGPKTQY
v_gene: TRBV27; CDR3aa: ASRMGQGAQPQH
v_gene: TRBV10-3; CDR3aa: AISEQGDQPQH
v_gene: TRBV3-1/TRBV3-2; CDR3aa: ASSPRTSGRARTSTDTQY
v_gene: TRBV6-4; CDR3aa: ASSDSGTSGYNEQF
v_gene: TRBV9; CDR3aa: ASSPGGLSYEQY
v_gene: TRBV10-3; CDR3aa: AISDTGLGETQY
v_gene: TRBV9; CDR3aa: ASSPTDRNTEAF
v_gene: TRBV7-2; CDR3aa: ASSLQGSNQPQH
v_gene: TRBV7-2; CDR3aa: ASSLDRLTSGYNEQF
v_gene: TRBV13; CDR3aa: ASSLGANYRGNTIY
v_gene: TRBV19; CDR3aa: ASRGLATSEETQY
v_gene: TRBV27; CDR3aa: ASSRYPLQGAGNYGYT
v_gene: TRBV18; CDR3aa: ASSQQGMETQY
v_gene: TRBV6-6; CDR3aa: ASSSGSVPYEQY
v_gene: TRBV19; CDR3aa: ASSPWTRDNEQF
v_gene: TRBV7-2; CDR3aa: ASSLEAGREQY
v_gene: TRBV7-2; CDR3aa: ASSPGGTGSYEQY
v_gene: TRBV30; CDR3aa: AGISRRSGYT
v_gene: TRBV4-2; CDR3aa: ASSQEFRAGGNEKLF
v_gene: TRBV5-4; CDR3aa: ASSLASGDSETQY
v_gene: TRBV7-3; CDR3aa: ASSLKVKGSSGANVLT
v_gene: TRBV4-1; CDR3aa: ASSQESAGGAYNEQF
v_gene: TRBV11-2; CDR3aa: ASRTASGGSGYGYT
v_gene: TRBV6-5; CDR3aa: ASSSGTGISSTEAF
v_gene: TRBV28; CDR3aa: ASSFRRVSGETQY
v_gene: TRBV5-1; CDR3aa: ASSLGVGEETQY
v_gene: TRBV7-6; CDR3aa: ASSLAGRGSNEKLF
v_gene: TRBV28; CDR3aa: ASPPSGRSHEQY
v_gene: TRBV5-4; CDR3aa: ASSFTRGGVPETQY
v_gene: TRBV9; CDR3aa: ASSVEGAFETQY
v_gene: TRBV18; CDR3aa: ASSPGWAGEETQY
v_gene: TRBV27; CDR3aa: ASSLRSSGYNEQF
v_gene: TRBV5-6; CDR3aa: ASSSRKGLATYEQY
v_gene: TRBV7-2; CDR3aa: ASSPRQGLNTEAF
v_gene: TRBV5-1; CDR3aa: ASALEGTRAYEQY
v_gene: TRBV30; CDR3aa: AWNSRTAGNEKLF
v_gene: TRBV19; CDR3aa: ASSIVRTSGAEQF
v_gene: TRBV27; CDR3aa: ASSPRVRGGTEAF
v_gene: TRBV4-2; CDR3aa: ASSPRRGDEQY
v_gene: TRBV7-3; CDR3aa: ASSGEAGPSTDTQY
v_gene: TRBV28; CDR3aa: ASSLRGQPQH
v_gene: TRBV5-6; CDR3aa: ASSRGLALPYEQY
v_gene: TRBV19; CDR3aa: ASSTGTSGSRDIQY
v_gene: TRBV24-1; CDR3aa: ATSDFGGAGELF
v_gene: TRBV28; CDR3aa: ATNSADQPQH